Presented here are 28 T cell receptor beta chains from one specimen sequenced in a study of cytomegalovirus exposure and HLA in healthy donors (dated by TCRdb to the late 2010s). Receptor amplification or capture employed the immunoSEQ multiplex PCR assay. TCRdb stores this immuneACCESS table with in-frame sequences only. Part of the clones is absent; in the studies checked, under half of the shortfall reflects unresolved V genes, and no reason is known for the rest. A total of fewer than 130,000 clones appear in this sample, roughly 90% of them only once. Over 1.3% of the sample is taken by the ten largest. The sample comprised PBMCs. All receptors derive from a woman in her 30s in good health and CMV-seropositive.

The J gene is TRBJ2-2, the V gene TRBV5-1, with a possible D match to TRBD2 (5 bases). In germline, CDR1 is SGHRS, CDR2 YFSETQ. The length of the CDR3 is 14 residues. V lost 1 base to trimming and J lost 6 bases, with 10 bases between them. The DNA of the CDR3 is TGCGCCAGCAGCTTGCGGGAAAGGGCCGGGGAGCTGTTTTTT. Translated, it gives CASSLRERAGELFF.

The rearrangement links TRBV6-6 to TRBJ2-1, with 11 bases matching TRBD1. With 6 bases clipped from V and 6 bases from J, the junction kept 7 bases outside the gene matches. CDR1 and CDR2 from the germline V gene are MNHNY and SVGAGI (reference sequence). There are 15 residues in the CDR3. Written as DNA, the CDR3 is TGTGCCAGCAGCTCCCCGGGACAGGGGGTCAATGAGCAGTTCTTC. Translated: CASSSPGQGVNEQFF.

The rearrangement uses TRBV6-5 and TRBJ2-1, with no clear D. V dropped 8 bases and J dropped 7 bases, with 18 bases sitting between them. Germline loops: CDR1 MNHEY, CDR2 SVGAGI. The CDR3 length is 14 residues. DNA of the CDR3: TGTGCCAGCTCCCTCTGGGCCCGGCAGAATGAGCAGTTCTTC. This sequence encodes CASSLWARQNEQFF.

This clone was counted only a few times. J is TRBJ1-1 and V is TRBV6-5; 8 bases fit TRBD1. In germline, CDR1 is MNHEY, CDR2 SVGAGI. The CDR3 totals 15 residues. V shed 6 bases and J 0 bases; nucleotides not matched to a gene: 6. Here the CDR3 reads CASRLDRGVNTEAFF. CDR3 sequence (DNA): TGTGCCAGCAGACTAGACAGGGGCGTGAACACTGAAGCTTTCTTT.

V usage is TRBV6-1 and J usage is TRBJ2-7; 10 nucleotides agree with TRBD2. Per the germline V gene, CDR1 is MNHNS and CDR2 is SASEGT. Trimming removed 7 bases from V and 2 bases from J; junction bases left unmatched: 2. The CDR3 is made up of 13 amino acids. The CDR3 spells CASMLAGAYEQYF. The CDR3 DNA reads as TGTGCCAGCATGCTAGCGGGGGCCTACGAGCAGTACTTC.

The chain employs TRBV7-2 and TRBJ2-1; TRBD2 matches 11 bases. The junction had 6 bases not matched to a gene; V was cut back by 4 bases and J by 1 base. The CDR3 covers 17 residues. From germline, CDR1 is SGHTA and CDR2 FQGNSA. The CDR3 sequence is CASSSRRTSGSYNEQFF. As DNA, the CDR3 is TGTGCCAGCAGCTCCAGACGGACTAGCGGGTCCTACAATGAGCAGTTCTTC.

The V and J genes are TRBV18 and TRBJ2-3; TRBD2 matches at 7 bases. The CDR3 length is 15 residues. V shed 6 bases, J shed 6 bases, and the junction held 12 bases outside the gene matches. From germline, CDR1 is KGHSH and CDR2 LQKENI. The CDR3 region has the DNA TGTGCCAGCTCCCCGAGGGCGGGAGTGTGGGATACGCAGTATTTT. This sequence encodes CASSPRAGVWDTQYF.

This chain uses TRBV6-5 with TRBJ2-2, with 10 bases lining up with TRBD1. CDR3 length: 15 amino acids. J gave up 6 bases and V 6 bases, and 7 bases lay outside the gene matches. In germline, CDR1 is MNHEY, CDR2 SVGAGI. The CDR3 DNA sequence: TGTGCCAGCAGGGAACGACAGGGGGCCCCCGGGGAGCTGTTTTTT. This sequence encodes CASRERQGAPGELFF.

CDR3 in DNA: TGCGCCAGCAGCCAAGATCCGGCCGGGGAGCTGTTTTTT. The encoded protein is CASSQDPAGELFF. This sequence joins TRBV4-3 and TRBJ2-2; D gene ambiguous. The length of the CDR3 is 13 residues. Trimming left V 0 bases short and J 6 bases short, with 5 bases between. Germline V gives CDR1 LGHNA, CDR2 YSLEER.

V usage is TRBV2 and J usage is TRBJ2-3; 8 positions agree with TRBD2. CDR3 length equals 14 residues. CDR1 is SNHLY and CDR2 is FYNNEI in the germline V gene. The V gene end was trimmed by 7 bases and the J gene end by 5 bases; junction bases not matched to a gene: 8. The CDR3 sequence: CASKRAGAIDTQYF. For the CDR3, the DNA is TGTGCCAGCAAAAGAGCGGGAGCTATAGATACGCAGTATTTT.

This chain connects TRBV5-1 to TRBJ2-7; the D gene is possibly TRBD1 (6 bases). With 4 bases removed from V and 3 bases from J, the gap between germline ends came to 20 bases. Looked up from germline, CDR1 is SGHRS and CDR2 is YFSETQ. This CDR3 is built from 16 residues. This CDR3 reads CASSPTQGRGIYEQYF. CDR3 bases: TGCGCCAGCAGCCCAACACAGGGTCGAGGAATCTACGAGCAGTACTTC.

This chain links TRBV21-1 with TRBJ2-6; the table names TRBD1, a call not compared with the DNA. TRBV21-1 is described as a pseudogene. The CDR3 contains 18 residues. The CDR3 is CASSLRDRPYSGANVLTF. In DNA form, the CDR3 reads TGTGCCAGCAGCCTCCGGGACAGGCCTTACTCTGGGGCCAACGTCCTGACTTTC.

The genes are TRBV28 and TRBJ2-3; 8 bases map to TRBD2. CDR1 and CDR2 from the germline V gene are MDHEN and SYDVKM. V lost 6 bases and J lost 14; bases outside the gene matches: 10. This CDR3 contains 12 residues. The CDR3 sequence is CASSPGTRSRYF. In DNA, the CDR3 is TGTGCCAGCAGCCCCGGGACTAGGTCCAGGTATTTT.

The chain recombines TRBV2 with TRBJ2-5; TRBD1 matches at 7 bases. V shed 5 bases and J 1 base; nucleotides not matched to a gene: 7. The CDR3 totals 15 residues. Germline CDR1 SNHLY, CDR2 FYNNEI. The CDR3 sequence: CASSRDRLFQETQYF. The CDR3 DNA is TGTGCCAGCAGTAGGGACAGACTCTTCCAAGAGACCCAGTACTTC.

The genes are TRBV9 and TRBJ2-7; TRBD1 agrees at 9 bases. The germline V gene has CDR1 SGDLS and CDR2 YYNGEE. The CDR3 is made up of 14 amino acids. With 0 bases clipped from V and 2 bases from J, the junction kept 0 bases outside the gene matches. CDR3 DNA sequence: TGTGCCAGCAGCGTAGGACAGGGGGCCTACGAGCAGTACTTC. Protein sequence: CASSVGQGAYEQYF.

In this sample, this clone turned up once. The chain has TRBV10-3 and TRBJ1-3; D unresolved. Germline V gene sequence: CDR1 ENHRY, CDR2 SYGVKD. This CDR3 contains 11 residues. The ends were cut back, 11 bases at V and 0 bases at J, with 5 bases in the middle. The DNA of the CDR3 is TGTGCCGTCCTCTCTGGAAACACCATATATTTT. Translated: CAVLSGNTIYF.

The chain couples TRBV7-3 to TRBJ1-1, with 7 bases matching TRBD1. With V trimmed by 5 bases and J by 1 base, 4 bases remained unmatched. CDR3 length: 14 residues. Germline V lookup: CDR1 SGHTA, CDR2 FQGTGA. The CDR3 reads CASSPGQTNTEAFF. In DNA form, the CDR3 reads TGTGCCAGCAGCCCGGGACAGACGAACACTGAAGCTTTCTTT.

The chain joins TRBV6-6 to TRBJ1-4; D gene uncertain. V was cut by 3 bases and J by 6 bases, with 8 bases left in between. The CDR3 runs to 13 residues. Germline V CDR1 and CDR2: MNHNY, SVGAGI (reference sequence). The CDR3: CASSYRGDEKLFF. The CDR3 DNA sequence: TGTGCCAGCAGTTATCGGGGTGATGAAAAACTGTTTTTT.

This clone was observed once. V gene TRBV7-2 combines with J gene TRBJ1-2; TRBD1 matches at 8 bases. The CDR3 spans 14 residues. V shed 5 bases and J 4 bases; nucleotides not matched to a gene: 6. Germline V CDR1 and CDR2: SGHTA, FQGNSA. The CDR3 coding sequence is TGTGCCAGCAGCCAGGACAGGGTAACCTATGGCTACACCTTC. Its protein is CASSQDRVTYGYTF.

This clone appeared once. J is TRBJ2-5 and V is TRBV10-3; D is perhaps TRBD2 (8 bases). In germline, CDR1 is ENHRY, CDR2 SYGVKD. This CDR3 has 14 amino acids. The V end was cut by 10 bases, the J end by 5 bases, with 20 bases between. The CDR3 DNA follows: TGTGCCACCAGGGGGGCGGGAGGTTATGAGACCCAGTACTTC. Translation gives CATRGAGGYETQYF.

This rearrangement joins TRBV6-1 to TRBJ2-7; 8 bases align to TRBD1. Germline CDR1 is MNHNS and CDR2 is SASEGT. With V trimmed by 6 bases and J by 3 bases, 4 bases remained unmatched. The CDR3 runs 13 residues. The CDR3 sequence is CASSATGGYEQYF. The CDR3 DNA is TGTGCCAGCAGCGCCACAGGGGGCTACGAGCAGTACTTC.

In this sample, this clone turned up a few times. The V call is TRBV4-3, the J call TRBJ1-1; D is ambiguous. In germline, CDR1 is LGHNA, CDR2 YSLEER. Trimming left V 2 bases short and J 3 bases short, with 7 bases between. This CDR3 has 13 residues. As DNA, the CDR3 is TGCGCCAGCAGCCAACTTTTCTACACTGAAGCTTTCTTT. Translating it yields CASSQLFYTEAFF.

The J gene is TRBJ2-7, the V gene TRBV28; TRBD1 might be the D (6 bases). Germline CDR1 is MDHEN and CDR2 is SYDVKM. Trimming removed 3 bases from V and 6 bases from J, with 6 bases in between. CDR3 length: 11 amino acids. CDR3: CASSFRGEQYF. CDR3 in DNA: TGTGCCAGCAGTTTCAGGGGCGAGCAGTACTTC.

Written as DNA, the CDR3 is TGTGCCAGCAGCTTAGTTCCAGCGGGAGTGTCCTACAATGAGCAGTTCTTC. It specifies CASSLVPAGVSYNEQFF. The chain joins TRBV11-2 to TRBJ2-1, with 8 bases aligning to TRBD2. V lost 1 base to trimming and J lost 1 base; unmatched junction nucleotides: 6. CDR3 length equals 17 residues. Looked up from germline, CDR1 is SGHAT and CDR2 is FQNNGV.

The V gene is TRBV5-6, the J gene TRBJ2-1, with 9 bases that match TRBD2. The germline CDR1 and CDR2 sequences are SGHDT and YYEEEE. CDR3 length: 18 residues. V was clipped by 1 base and J by 0 bases; unmatched bases: 8. The CDR3 coding sequence is TGTGCCAGCAGCTTGCTAGCGGGGCGGAAAAGCTCCTACAATGAGCAGTTCTTC. Its protein is CASSLLAGRKSSYNEQFF.

The table lists this clone with a few counts. J is TRBJ1-2 and V is TRBV6-1, with 10 bases aligning to TRBD1. This CDR3 contains 17 residues. Trimming cost V 1 base and J 4 bases; bases outside gene matches: 9. Looked up from germline, CDR1 is MNHNS and CDR2 is SASEGT. CDR3 residues: CASSEGPDRGLSYGYTF. For the CDR3, the DNA is TGTGCCAGCAGTGAAGGACCTGACAGGGGGCTCAGCTATGGCTACACCTTC.

The chain has TRBV2 and TRBJ1-2; 8 positions agree with TRBD1. V trimming: 4 bases; J trimming: 0 bases; junction bases outside the gene matches: 1. The germline V gene has CDR1 SNHLY and CDR2 FYNNEI. The CDR3 loop spans 14 amino acids. The CDR3 here is CASSGQGPNYGYTF. CDR3 in DNA: TGTGCCAGCAGTGGACAGGGGCCTAACTATGGCTACACCTTC.

This chain links TRBV7-6 with TRBJ1-1; 7 bases map to TRBD1. This CDR3 comprises 14 residues. Looked up from germline, CDR1 is SGHVS and CDR2 is FNYEAQ. Trimming at V came to 1 base and at J to 2 bases, leaving 1 base not matched to a gene. DNA for the CDR3: TGTGCCAGCAGCTTAGGGGACAGCAACACTGAAGCTTTCTTT. Translated: CASSLGDSNTEAFF.